The present TCR beta chain was sequenced within a study of T cells in Graves' hyperthyroidism and ophthalmopathy (dated by TCRdb to between 2019 and 2020). For context, the study as a whole: Peripheral blood was sampled at the time of initial diagnosis, prior to any treatment. A discovery cohort of 95 to 100 patients, 43 with Graves' ophthalmopathy and over 55 with stable Graves' hyperthyroidism, was used to find distinguishing TCR V-J signatures. Prospective prediction of ophthalmopathy was tested in an independent validation cohort consisting of about 20 hyperthyroidism patients and more than 15 patients who later progressed to ophthalmopathy. The 75 to 100 discovery patients were randomly divided into training and test sets at a 7:3 ratio. The study also compared thyroid tissue and blood T-cell repertoires from several Graves' hyperthyroidism patients. Once sampling was done, hyperthyroidism patients were given methimazole at a starting dose of 30 mg daily, whereas ophthalmopathy patients were given high-dose intravenous methylprednisolone. TCR Vbeta CDR3 sequencing of 140 or so peripheral blood samples (roughly 41 ophthalmopathy, 75 hyperthyroidism and 17 progressor patients) is reported in the paper.

Stable Graves' hyperthyroidism was defined as no progression to ophthalmopathy during 18 months of follow-up. Hyperthyroidism patients were newly diagnosed, with disease duration under 2 months, and aged 18 to 65 years. The study excluded patients with uncontrolled infections, other autoimmune diseases, pregnancy or lactation. Diagnoses were established on the basis of clinical symptoms, serum thyroxine and TRAb, thyroid ultrasound, and orbital computed tomography. PBMCs were isolated from approximately 10 ml of fresh peripheral blood by Ficoll-Paque density gradient centrifugation. Total RNA was extracted with Trizol reagent, and quality was checked on an Agilent 2100 Bioanalyzer. TCR beta CDR3 regions were amplified from RNA transcripts. The first round of RT-PCR for the TCR CDR3 was performed with the HTBI primer set and the Qiagen OneStep RT-PCR kit. Libraries were constructed in a second round of multiplex PCR, after which size selection and purification were performed. Sequencing of the libraries was done on an Illumina HiSeq2000 using paired-end 100 bp reads. For the original study's pipeline: SOAPnuke was used to process the raw data, throwing out any read that contained adapters or uncalled bases, had a mean Phred below 15, or lacked an exact constant-primer or identifier match. High-quality paired reads were merged using COPE v1.2.5, and each unique nucleotide sequence was defined as a clonotype. MiTCR v1.1 was used to align the clonotypes against IMGT TRBV, TRBD and TRBJ reference segments. Analysis was restricted to V-J combinations with a frequency above 0.0001, which covered about 99% of repertoires. A TCS score was defined as the ratio of F50 (clonal expansion) to E x V (chaos), with BLOSUM62-based TCRdist applied between CDR3 peptides within each V-J. Welch's t-statistics and random forest reduced around 510 V-J features to 13, which were used in a naive Bayes classifier (R e1071). TCRdb trimmed public reads at Q25 via fastp, called clones via MiXCR and kept in-frame beta chains. Entries are consolidated by CDR3 protein sequence, retaining the most common genes and DNA. It is TCRdb's table, rather than the study itself, that gives the V and J calls and clone size. The sample table records about 420,000 distinct CDR3 sequences; approximately 13% of these occur just once. The ten largest clones capture 5.3% of the sample.

This clonotype was picked up many times. Its binding antigen is unknown. No qualities accompany the bases; no much larger clone lies one base away. In the germline V gene, CDR1 corresponds to SQVTM and CDR2 to ANQGSEA. A distance of 14 bases separates the germline ends of V and J, which lose 4 bases and 5 bases respectively. The CDR3 has 13 amino acids, counting the end cysteine and phenylalanine. Left in the record is the CDR3 DNA by itself, 39 bases read in frame from the first base. The investigation overall reported the following: During validation, the model predicted progression to ophthalmopathy a median of approximately six months ahead of onset, with around 71% sensitivity and more than 72% specificity. No statistical method was used to fix the sample size in advance, and group allocation was not hidden from the investigators. Most expanded thyroid clonotypes (frequency above 0.001) were also detected in blood, a finding suggesting that blood repertoires may reflect thyroid immune responses. A model built on a 13 V-J signature distinguished ophthalmopathy from stable hyperthyroidism, reaching around 87% sensitivity and under 84% specificity in cross-validation and 80%/75% in testing.

The sequence joins TRBV29-1 to TRBJ2-5; TRBD2 is possibly the D segment (6 matching bases). The sequence derives from a woman between 18 and 30 years old with Graves' hyperthyroidism. Sequencing was carried out using blood. The DNA sequence reads TGCAGCGTTGCCGGGGGAGGTCAGGAGACCCAGTACTTC. This yields the protein CSVAGGGQETQYF.